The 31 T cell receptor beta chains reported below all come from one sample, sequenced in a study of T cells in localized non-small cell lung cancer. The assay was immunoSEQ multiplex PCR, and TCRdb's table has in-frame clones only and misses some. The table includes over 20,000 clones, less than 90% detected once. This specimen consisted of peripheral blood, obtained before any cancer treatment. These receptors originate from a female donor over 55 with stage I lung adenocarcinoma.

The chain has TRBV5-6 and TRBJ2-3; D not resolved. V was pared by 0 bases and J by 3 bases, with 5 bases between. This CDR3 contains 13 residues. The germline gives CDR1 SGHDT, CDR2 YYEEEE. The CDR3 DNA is TGTGCCAGCAGCTTGGTAGATACAGATACGCAGTATTTT. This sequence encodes CASSLVDTDTQYF.

CDR3 nucleotide sequence: TGTGCCAGCAGTGAACCCACCGGAAACACCATATATTTT. Protein product: CASSEPTGNTIYF. The V and J genes are TRBV25-1 and TRBJ1-3, with D uncertain. Germline V gene lookup returns CDR1 MGHDK and CDR2 SYGVNS. CDR3 size: 13 residues. V was shortened by 2 bases and J by 4 bases, with 6 bases between the two germline ends.

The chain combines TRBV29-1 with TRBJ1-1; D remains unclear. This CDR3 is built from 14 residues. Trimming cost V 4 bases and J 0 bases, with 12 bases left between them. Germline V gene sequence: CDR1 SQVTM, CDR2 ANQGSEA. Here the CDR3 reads CSVAQAYMNTEAFF. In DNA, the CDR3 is TGCAGCGTTGCTCAAGCGTACATGAACACTGAAGCTTTCTTT.

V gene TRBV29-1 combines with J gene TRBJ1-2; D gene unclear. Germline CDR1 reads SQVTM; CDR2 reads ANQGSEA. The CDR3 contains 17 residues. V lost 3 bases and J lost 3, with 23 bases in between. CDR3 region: CSVELIQTRARDYGYTF. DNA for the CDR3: TGCAGCGTTGAGCTCATTCAGACGAGAGCTCGCGACTATGGCTACACCTTC.

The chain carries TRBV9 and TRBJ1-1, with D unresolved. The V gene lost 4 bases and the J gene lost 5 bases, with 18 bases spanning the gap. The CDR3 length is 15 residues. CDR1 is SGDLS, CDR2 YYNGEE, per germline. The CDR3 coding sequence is TGTGCCAGCAGCCCCAATCTGAGGGCTGGGACTGAAGCTTTCTTT. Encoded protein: CASSPNLRAGTEAFF. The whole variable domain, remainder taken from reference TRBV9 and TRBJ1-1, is DSGVTQTPKHLITATGQRVTLRCSPRSGDLSVYWYQQSLDQGLQFLIQYYNGEERAKGNILERFSAQQFPDLHSELNLSSLELGDSALYFCASSPNLRAGTEAFFGQGTRLTVV.

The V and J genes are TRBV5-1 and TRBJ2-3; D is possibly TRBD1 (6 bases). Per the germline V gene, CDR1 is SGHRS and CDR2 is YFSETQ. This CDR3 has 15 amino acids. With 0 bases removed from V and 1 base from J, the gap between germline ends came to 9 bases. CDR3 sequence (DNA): TGCGCCAGCAGCTTGGATGCAGGGGGCACAGATACGCAGTATTTT. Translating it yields CASSLDAGGTDTQYF.

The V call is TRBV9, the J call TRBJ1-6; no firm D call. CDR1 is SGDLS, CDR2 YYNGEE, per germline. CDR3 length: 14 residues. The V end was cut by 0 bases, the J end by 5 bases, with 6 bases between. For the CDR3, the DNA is TGTGCCAGCAGCGTAGAGGGAAATAATTCACCCCTCCACTTT. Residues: CASSVEGNNSPLHF.

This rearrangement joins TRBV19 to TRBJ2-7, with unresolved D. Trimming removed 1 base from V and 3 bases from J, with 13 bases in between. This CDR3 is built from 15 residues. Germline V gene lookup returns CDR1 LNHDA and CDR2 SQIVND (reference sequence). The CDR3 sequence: CASSIGVRLNYEQYF. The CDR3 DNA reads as TGTGCCAGTAGTATAGGTGTACGACTGAACTACGAGCAGTACTTC.

CDR3 protein: CAWSRDRGGYGYTF. The DNA of the CDR3 is TGTGCCTGGAGTAGGGACAGGGGAGGCTATGGCTACACCTTC. The V call is TRBV30, the J call TRBJ1-2; 10 nucleotides agree with TRBD1. The CDR3 totals 14 residues. Looked up from germline, CDR1 is GTSNPN and CDR2 is SVGIG (reference sequence). Trimming took 2 bases from V and 4 from J; bases not matched to a gene: 4. Supplemented by reference TRBV30 and TRBJ1-2, the full variable domain reads SQTIHQWPATLVQPVGSPLSLECTVEGTSNPNLYWYRQAAGRGLQLLFYSVGIGQISSEVPQNLSASRPQDRQFILSSKKLLLSDSGFYLCAWSRDRGGYGYTFGSGTRLTVV.

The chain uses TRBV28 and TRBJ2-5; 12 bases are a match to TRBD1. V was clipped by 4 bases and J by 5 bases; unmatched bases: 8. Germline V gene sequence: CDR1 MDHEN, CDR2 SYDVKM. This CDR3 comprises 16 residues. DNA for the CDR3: TGTGCCAGCAGTTCTCCGGGACAGGGGGCAGGGGAGACCCAGTACTTC. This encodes CASSSPGQGAGETQYF.

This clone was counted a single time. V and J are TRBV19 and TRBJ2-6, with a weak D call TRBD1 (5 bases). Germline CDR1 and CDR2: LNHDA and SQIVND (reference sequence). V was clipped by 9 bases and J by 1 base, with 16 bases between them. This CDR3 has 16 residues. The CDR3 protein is CASLMLQGSGANVLTF. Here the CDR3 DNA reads TGTGCCAGCTTAATGCTCCAGGGTTCTGGGGCCAACGTCCTGACTTTC.

CDR3 DNA: TGTGCCAGCAGCGTAGTAGGACAGGGGGCCGCTGAAGCTTTCTTT. Its protein product is CASSVVGQGAAEAFF. This chain connects TRBV9 to TRBJ1-1; 11 bases are shared with TRBD1. Losses at the gene ends were 0 bases for V and 6 bases for J; bases not matched to a gene: 4. CDR3 size: 15 residues. CDR1 and CDR2 (germline): SGDLS, YYNGEE.

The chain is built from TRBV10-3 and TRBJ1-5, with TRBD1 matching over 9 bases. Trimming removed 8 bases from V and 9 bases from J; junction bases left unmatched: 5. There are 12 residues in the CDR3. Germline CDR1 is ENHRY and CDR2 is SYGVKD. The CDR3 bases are TGTGCCATCGGGACAGGGTTCCGGCCCCAGCATTTT. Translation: CAIGTGFRPQHF.

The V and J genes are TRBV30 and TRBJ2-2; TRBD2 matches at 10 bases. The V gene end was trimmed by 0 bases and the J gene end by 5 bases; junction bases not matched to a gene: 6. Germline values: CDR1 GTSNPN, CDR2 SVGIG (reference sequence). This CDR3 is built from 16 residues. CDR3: CAWSVNGLAATGELFF. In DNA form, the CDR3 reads TGTGCCTGGAGTGTTAATGGACTAGCGGCGACCGGGGAGCTGTTTTTT.

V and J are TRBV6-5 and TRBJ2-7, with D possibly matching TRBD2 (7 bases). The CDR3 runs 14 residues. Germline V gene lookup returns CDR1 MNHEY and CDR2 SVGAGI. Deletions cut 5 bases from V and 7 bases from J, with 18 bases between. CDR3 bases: TGTGCCAGCAGTACCGCCGGGGGGCTGGTTGAGCAGTACTTC. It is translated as CASSTAGGLVEQYF.

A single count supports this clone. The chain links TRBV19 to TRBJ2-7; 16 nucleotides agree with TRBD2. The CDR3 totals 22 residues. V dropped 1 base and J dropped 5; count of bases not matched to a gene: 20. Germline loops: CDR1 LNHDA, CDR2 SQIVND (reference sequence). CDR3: CASSIAPLGVGTSGRAVNEQYF. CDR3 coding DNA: TGTGCCAGTAGTATAGCCCCATTAGGGGTCGGGACTAGCGGGAGGGCCGTCAACGAGCAGTACTTC.

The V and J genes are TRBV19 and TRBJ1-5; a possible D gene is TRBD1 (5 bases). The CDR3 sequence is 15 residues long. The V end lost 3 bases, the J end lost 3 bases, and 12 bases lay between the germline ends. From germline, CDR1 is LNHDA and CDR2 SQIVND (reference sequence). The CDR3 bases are TGTGCCAGTAGTATGAGCAGGGTCCCCAATCAGCCCCAGCATTTT. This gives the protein CASSMSRVPNQPQHF.

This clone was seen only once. The CDR3 region is CASSLRTGRGYTF. For the CDR3, the DNA is TGTGCCAGCAGTTTAAGGACAGGGCGTGGCTACACCTTC. V and J are TRBV6-6 and TRBJ1-2; 8 bases are a match to TRBD1. CDR1 is MNHNY and CDR2 is SVGAGI in the germline V gene (reference sequence). V shed 4 bases, J shed 7 bases, and the junction held 5 bases outside the gene matches. CDR3 length: 13 residues.

The CDR3: CAWNPGYYGYTF. CDR3 DNA sequence: TGTGCCTGGAACCCAGGGTACTATGGCTACACCTTC. The chain is built from TRBV30 and TRBJ1-2, with D perhaps TRBD1 (5 bases). Germline V gene lookup returns CDR1 GTSNPN and CDR2 SVGIG (reference sequence). Trimming pared 4 bases from V and 3 bases from J, leaving 9 bases between. The CDR3 totals 12 residues.

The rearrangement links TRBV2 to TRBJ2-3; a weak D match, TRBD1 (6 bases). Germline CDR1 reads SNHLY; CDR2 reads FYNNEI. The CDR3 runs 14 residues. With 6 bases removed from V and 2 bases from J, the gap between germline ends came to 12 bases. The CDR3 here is CASRGQSPTDTQYF. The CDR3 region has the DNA TGTGCCAGCAGAGGACAGTCGCCCACAGATACGCAGTATTTT.

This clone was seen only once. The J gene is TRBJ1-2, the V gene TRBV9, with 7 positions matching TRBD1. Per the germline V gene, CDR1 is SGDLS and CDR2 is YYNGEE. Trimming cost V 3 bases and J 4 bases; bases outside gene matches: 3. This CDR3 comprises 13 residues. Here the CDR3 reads CASSAGTVYGYTF. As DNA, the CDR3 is TGTGCCAGCAGCGCCGGGACAGTCTATGGCTACACCTTC. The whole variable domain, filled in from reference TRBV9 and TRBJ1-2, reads DSGVTQTPKHLITATGQRVTLRCSPRSGDLSVYWYQQSLDQGLQFLIQYYNGEERAKGNILERFSAQQFPDLHSELNLSSLELGDSALYFCASSAGTVYGYTFGSGTRLTVV.

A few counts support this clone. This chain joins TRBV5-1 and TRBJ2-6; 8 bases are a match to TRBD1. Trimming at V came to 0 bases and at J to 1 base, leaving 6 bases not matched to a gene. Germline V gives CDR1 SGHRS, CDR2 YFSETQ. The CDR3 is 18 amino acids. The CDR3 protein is CASSLGGQGASGANVLTF. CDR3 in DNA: TGCGCCAGCAGCTTGGGAGGGCAGGGGGCGTCTGGGGCCAACGTCCTGACTTTC.

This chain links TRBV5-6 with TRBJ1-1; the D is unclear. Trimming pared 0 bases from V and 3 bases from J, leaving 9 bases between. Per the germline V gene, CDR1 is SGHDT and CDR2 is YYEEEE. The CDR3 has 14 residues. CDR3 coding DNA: TGTGCCAGCAGCTTGGTGGCCCTGGACACTGAAGCTTTCTTT. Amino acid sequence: CASSLVALDTEAFF.

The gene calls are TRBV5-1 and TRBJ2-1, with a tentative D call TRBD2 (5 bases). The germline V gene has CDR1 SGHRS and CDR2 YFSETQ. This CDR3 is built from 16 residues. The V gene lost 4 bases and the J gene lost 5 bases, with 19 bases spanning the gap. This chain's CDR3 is CASSPGLFGSDNEQFF. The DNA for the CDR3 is TGCGCCAGCAGCCCGGGGTTGTTTGGGAGTGACAATGAGCAGTTCTTC.

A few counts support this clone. This CDR3 is CASSEESGLKGYTF. CDR3 DNA: TGTGCCAGCAGTGAAGAATCGGGGTTGAAAGGCTACACCTTC. V gene TRBV6-1 combines with J gene TRBJ1-2; D gene uncertain. This CDR3 has 14 amino acids. The ends were cut back, 1 base at V and 8 bases at J, with 14 bases in the middle. From germline, CDR1 is MNHNS and CDR2 SASEGT.

Here the CDR3 DNA reads TGTGCCATCCTGGGACTCTCCTACGAGCAGTACTTC. This translates into CAILGLSYEQYF. The chain recombines TRBV6-1 with TRBJ2-7, with D perhaps TRBD2 (6 bases). V lost 10 bases, J lost 0 bases, and 10 bases lay in between. CDR3 length: 12 amino acids. Germline CDR1 MNHNS, CDR2 SASEGT.

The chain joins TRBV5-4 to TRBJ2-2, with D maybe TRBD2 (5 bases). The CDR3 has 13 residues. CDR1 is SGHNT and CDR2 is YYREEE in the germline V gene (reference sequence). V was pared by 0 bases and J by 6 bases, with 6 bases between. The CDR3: CASSLGGSGELFF. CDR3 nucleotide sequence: TGTGCCAGCAGCTTGGGAGGGTCCGGGGAGCTGTTTTTT.

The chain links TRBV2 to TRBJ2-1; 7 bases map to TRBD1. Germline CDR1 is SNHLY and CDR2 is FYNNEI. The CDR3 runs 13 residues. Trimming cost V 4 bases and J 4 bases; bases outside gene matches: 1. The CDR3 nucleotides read TGTGCCAGCAGTGGGGGACAGTACAATGAGCAGTTCTTC. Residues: CASSGGQYNEQFF. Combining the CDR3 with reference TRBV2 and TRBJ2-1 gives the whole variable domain EPEVTQTPSHQVTQMGQEVILRCVPISNHLYFYWYRQILGQKVEFLVSFYNNEISEKSEIFDDQFSVERPDGSNFTLKIRSTKLEDSAMYFCASSGGQYNEQFFGPGTRLTVL.

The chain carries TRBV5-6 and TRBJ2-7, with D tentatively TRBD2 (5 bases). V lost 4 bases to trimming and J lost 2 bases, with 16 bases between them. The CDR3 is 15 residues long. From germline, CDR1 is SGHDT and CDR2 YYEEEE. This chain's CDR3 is CASSPGIRDPYEQYF. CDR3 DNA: TGTGCCAGCAGCCCCGGGATCAGAGACCCCTACGAGCAGTACTTC.

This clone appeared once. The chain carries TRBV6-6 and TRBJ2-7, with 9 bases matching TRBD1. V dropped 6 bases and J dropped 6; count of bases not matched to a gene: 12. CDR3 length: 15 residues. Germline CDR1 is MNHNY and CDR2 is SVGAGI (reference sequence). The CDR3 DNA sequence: TGTGCCAGCAGGGGATGGGAACAGGGGGCCGGCGAGCAGTACTTC. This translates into CASRGWEQGAGEQYF.

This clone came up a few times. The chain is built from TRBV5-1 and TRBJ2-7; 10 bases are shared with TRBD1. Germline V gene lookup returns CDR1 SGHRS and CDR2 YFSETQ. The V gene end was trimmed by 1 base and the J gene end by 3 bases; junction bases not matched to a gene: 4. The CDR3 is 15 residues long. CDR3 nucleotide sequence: TGCGCCAGCAGCTTGTCCGGGACAGGGGTCTACGAGCAGTACTTC. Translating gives CASSLSGTGVYEQYF.